Listed here are 14 T cell receptor beta chains from one sample, sequenced in a study of blood T cells in healthy people across ages. Next came a second PCR, run for roughly 6 to 11 cycles, which used a sample-barcoded 5' primer along with a J-beta primer mix. TCRdb analysed the 5' RACE reads with MiXCR anew, one entry per CDR3 protein. There are under 2 million distinct CDR3 sequences in the sample; around 35% occur only once, and approximately 10% lies in the top ten. The source material was blood. Receptors originate from a woman aged 25 to 39 in good health.

V is TRBV20-1 and J is TRBJ2-7, with D possibly being TRBD2 (6 bases). V lost 5 bases and J lost 2, with 10 bases in between. Germline CDR1 is DFQATT and CDR2 is SNEGSKA (reference sequence). The CDR3 has 12 amino acids. CDR3 nucleotides: TGCAGTGCTTGGGACTCAACCTACGAGCAGTACTTC. Its protein is CSAWDSTYEQYF.

The CDR3 DNA reads as TGTGCCAGCAGCGTAGACAGCCGGATGGCAACTAATGAAAAACTGTTTTTT. Its protein product is CASSVDSRMATNEKLFF. The chain combines TRBV9 with TRBJ1-4; the D is unclear. CDR1 is SGDLS and CDR2 is YYNGEE in the germline V gene. The CDR3 contains 17 residues. The germline V and J ends were trimmed by 0 bases and 0 bases, with 12 bases remaining between them.

The chain links TRBV28 to TRBJ1-1, with TRBD1 as a possible D gene (6 bases). Trimming took off 6 bases at V and 3 bases at J, with 17 bases between the two ends. Germline CDR1 reads MDHEN; CDR2 reads SYDVKM. The CDR3 is 15 residues long. The CDR3 nucleotides read TGTGCCAGCAGAATTTCCACAGGGTGGGACACTGAAGCTTTCTTT. It specifies CASRISTGWDTEAFF.

The chain couples TRBV10-3 to TRBJ2-3; maybe TRBD1 (5 bases). The germline V and J ends were trimmed by 3 bases and 6 bases, with 19 bases remaining between them. Germline loops: CDR1 ENHRY, CDR2 SYGVKD. This CDR3 comprises 16 residues. The CDR3 loop reads CAISERTRGPVDTQYF. The CDR3 nucleotides are TGTGCCATCAGTGAACGGACAAGGGGCCCGGTTGATACGCAGTATTTT.

J is TRBJ1-1 and V is TRBV10-3, with 7 bases fitting TRBD1. The V and J ends lost 5 bases and 6 bases, in that order; junction bases with no gene match: 9. Per germline, CDR1 ENHRY and CDR2 SYGVKD. The CDR3 spans 14 residues. The CDR3 reads CAISLDRTFAEAFF. In DNA form, the CDR3 reads TGTGCCATCAGTCTGGACAGGACCTTCGCTGAAGCTTTCTTT.

This sequence joins TRBV21-1 and TRBJ2-4; the table's TRBD2 call for D was not verified on the DNA. TRBV21-1 is a recognized pseudogene. The CDR3 is made up of 18 amino acids. The CDR3 nucleotides are TGTGCCAGCAGCAAAAGAGTGGCGGGGCCGCTCCCCAAAAACATTCAGTACTTC. As protein: CASSKRVAGPLPKNIQYF.

The chain employs TRBV9 and TRBJ2-7, with 10 bases lining up with TRBD1. CDR3 length equals 14 residues. CDR1 SGDLS and CDR2 YYNGEE come from the germline V gene. V lost 0 bases to trimming and J lost 9 bases; unmatched junction nucleotides: 6. The CDR3 nucleotides read TGTGCCAGCAGCGTAGGAAGGACAGGGGGAGGGCAGTACTTC. It specifies CASSVGRTGGGQYF.

This clonotype was counted between two and nine times. V usage is TRBV28 and J usage is TRBJ2-7; TRBD2 agrees at 8 bases. Germline loops: CDR1 MDHEN, CDR2 SYDVKM. The CDR3 consists of 18 residues. The trim removed 3 bases at V and 2 bases at J, leaving 15 bases unmatched. CDR3 in amino acids: CASSLVFTSGQRAYEQYF. The CDR3 nucleotides read TGTGCCAGCAGTTTGGTGTTTACTAGCGGCCAGCGCGCCTACGAGCAGTACTTC.

The chain combines TRBV3-1 with TRBJ2-3; D gene unclear. The V and J ends lost 4 bases and 3 bases respectively, with 17 bases between them. CDR3 length equals 16 residues. Germline-derived CDR1 and CDR2 are LGHDT and YNNKEL (reference sequence). In DNA form, the CDR3 reads TGTGCCAGCAGCCTTACGGTAGGTTGGCTTACAGATACGCAGTATTTT. It specifies CASSLTVGWLTDTQYF.

The genes are TRBV10-2 and TRBJ1-4; D is undetermined. Germline assignment: CDR1 WSHSY and CDR2 SAAADI. CDR3 length equals 15 residues. V was pared by 0 bases and J by 2 bases, with 7 bases between. Here the CDR3 DNA reads TGCGCCAGCAGTGAGTCGGGGTACACTAATGAAAAACTGTTTTTT. It yields the protein CASSESGYTNEKLFF.

This chain links TRBV7-6 with TRBJ2-7; possibly TRBD1 or TRBD2 for D (6 bases each). CDR1 and CDR2 from the germline V gene are SGHVS and FNYEAQ. The CDR3 extends over 15 amino acids. V lost 4 bases, J lost 3 bases, and 16 bases lay in between. Here the CDR3 reads CASSSGGGPRYEQYF. CDR3 nucleotides: TGTGCCAGCAGCTCCGGAGGGGGGCCTCGCTACGAGCAGTACTTC. Full variable domain (rest looked up from reference TRBV7-6 and TRBJ2-7): GAGVSQSPRYKVTKRGQDVALRCDPISGHVSLYWYRQALGQGPEFLTYFNYEAQQDKSGLPNDRFSAERPEGSISTLTIQRTEQRDSAMYRCASSSGGGPRYEQYFGPGTRLTVT.

This chain joins TRBV6-5 and TRBJ2-4; weak D call: TRBD2 (5 bases). CDR1 MNHEY and CDR2 SVGAGI come from the germline V gene. V gave up 2 bases and J gave up 3 bases, with 11 bases separating them. This CDR3 has 15 residues. The CDR3 loop reads CASSYPGRGKNIQYF. CDR3 nucleotide sequence: TGTGCCAGCAGTTACCCGGGTCGGGGCAAAAACATTCAGTACTTC.

The chain combines TRBV6-5 with TRBJ2-2; TRBD1 aligns across 8 bases. The germline gives CDR1 MNHEY, CDR2 SVGAGI. The CDR3 length is 14 residues. V trimming: 5 bases; J trimming: 4 bases; junction bases outside the gene matches: 3. CDR3 in DNA: TGTGCCAGCAGTGACAGGGGCAGCACCGGGGAGCTGTTTTTT. Residues: CASSDRGSTGELFF.

This clonotype has at least ten counts. The chain has TRBV29-1 and TRBJ2-3, with D hard to call. CDR3 length equals 15 residues. Germline V gene sequence: CDR1 SQVTM, CDR2 ANQGSEA. The V end lost 3 bases, the J end lost 1 base, and 14 bases lay between the germline ends. The CDR3 spells CSVELKIRGTDTQYF. The CDR3 DNA sequence: TGCAGCGTTGAGTTGAAGATCCGTGGCACAGATACGCAGTATTTT.